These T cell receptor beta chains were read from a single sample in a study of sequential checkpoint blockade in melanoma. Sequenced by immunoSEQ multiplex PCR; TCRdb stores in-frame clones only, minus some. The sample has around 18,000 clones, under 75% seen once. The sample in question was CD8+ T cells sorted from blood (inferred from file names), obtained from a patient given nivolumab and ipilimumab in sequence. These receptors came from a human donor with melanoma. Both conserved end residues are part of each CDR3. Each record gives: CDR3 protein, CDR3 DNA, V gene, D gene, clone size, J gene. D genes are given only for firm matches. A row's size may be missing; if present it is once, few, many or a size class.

CSVHRVNTGELFF | TGCAGCGTTCACAGGGTGAACACCGGGGAGCTGTTTTTT | TRBV29-1 | - | - | TRBJ2-2
CASSSYPDPGGAFF | TGCGCCAGCAGCTCTTATCCCGACCCCGGGGGAGCTTTCTTT | TRBV5-1 | - | large | TRBJ1-1
CASSLAGGWVEQYF | TGTGCCAGCAGCTTGGCTGGGGGCTGGGTCGAGCAGTACTTC | TRBV5-5 | - | - | TRBJ2-7
CASSLVQGGDTQYF | TGTGCCAGCAGCTTAGTTCAGGGGGGAGATACGCAGTATTTT | TRBV7-2 | - | once | TRBJ2-3
CASSYGQGGPYGYTF | TGTGCCAGCAGTTACGGACAGGGTGGCCCCTATGGCTACACCTTC | TRBV6-5 | TRBD1 | - | TRBJ1-2
CASSLSSGRSEQFF | TGTGCCAGCAGCTTATCTAGTGGCCGTAGTGAGCAGTTCTTC | TRBV7-6 | - | - | TRBJ2-1
CASSIAGGNNEQFF | TGTGCCAGTAGTATAGCGGGAGGGAACAATGAGCAGTTCTTC | TRBV19 | TRBD2 | few | TRBJ2-1
CASSDRVGNTGELFF | TGTGCCAGCAGCGACAGGGTAGGAAACACCGGGGAGCTGTTTTTT | TRBV7-6 | TRBD1 | - | TRBJ2-2
CASSYSGLSETQYF | TGTGCCAGCAGCTACTCTGGGCTTTCGGAGACCCAGTACTTC | TRBV9 | - | few | TRBJ2-5
CASSSGGWDEQFF | TGTGCCAGCAGCTCAGGGGGGTGGGATGAGCAGTTCTTC | TRBV7-6 | - | - | TRBJ2-1